These 29 T cell receptor beta chains were all obtained from the same sample, sequenced in a study of cytomegalovirus exposure and HLA in healthy donors. This PCR relied on a set of 60 Vbeta primers and 13 Jbeta primers. Produced via immunoSEQ multiplex PCR; TCRdb's table is partial and in-frame only. The repertoire holds about 300,000 clones, about nine tenths seen once, with roughly 4% in the top ten. Source material: PBMCs. The receptors were sampled from a man in his forties in good health and CMV-seropositive.

The chain uses TRBV7-9 and TRBJ2-7; 10 positions agree with TRBD1. This CDR3 contains 16 residues. Germline V lookup: CDR1 SEHNR, CDR2 FQNEAQ (reference sequence). Trimming took 5 bases from V and 5 from J; bases not matched to a gene: 12. The DNA of the CDR3 is TGTGCCAGCAGCCACCCGGGGGGGACAGGGGTCCACGAGCAGTACTTC. It translates to CASSHPGGTGVHEQYF.

This rearrangement joins TRBV14 to TRBJ2-1, with D possibly TRBD2 on 5 matching bases. From germline, CDR1 is SGHDN and CDR2 FVKESK. The CDR3 length is 14 residues. V gave up 3 bases and J gave up 4 bases, with 10 bases separating them. CDR3 region: CASSQIGVYNEQFF. The CDR3 coding sequence is TGTGCCAGCAGCCAGATCGGGGTTTACAATGAGCAGTTCTTC.

V is TRBV15 and J is TRBJ2-1; the match to TRBD2 covers 7 bases. Germline lookup yields CDR1 LNHNV and CDR2 YYDKDF (reference sequence). This CDR3 has 14 residues. V lost 7 bases to trimming and J lost 6 bases; unmatched junction nucleotides: 9. The CDR3 bases are TGTGCCACCAAACCGGGACTACCTCCCAATGAGCAGTTCTTC. It specifies CATKPGLPPNEQFF. The full variable domain, its missing parts supplied by reference TRBV15 and TRBJ2-1, is DAMVIQNPRYQVTQFGKPVTLSCSQTLNHNVMYWYQQKSSQAPKLLFHYYDKDFNNEADTPDNFQSRRPNTSFCFLDIRSPGLGDTAMYLCATKPGLPPNEQFFGPGTRLTVL.

The rearrangement uses TRBV19 and TRBJ2-7, with TRBD1 matching 9 bases. This CDR3 has 14 amino acids. V lost 3 bases and J lost 3; bases outside the gene matches: 3. Germline V CDR1 and CDR2: LNHDA, SQIVND (reference sequence). CDR3: CASSMTGGIYEQYF. CDR3 DNA: TGTGCCAGTAGTATGACAGGGGGGATCTACGAGCAGTACTTC.

The chain uses TRBV27 and TRBJ1-1; D is unresolved. The CDR3 is 11 residues long. Germline V CDR1 and CDR2: MNHEY, SMNVEV (reference sequence). The V end was cut by 8 bases, the J end by 7 bases, with 11 bases between. The CDR3 region is CASHRNHEAFF. The CDR3, as DNA: TGTGCCAGCCACAGAAACCATGAAGCTTTCTTT.

The table lists this clone with a count of one. V usage is TRBV14 and J usage is TRBJ1-1, with 9 positions matching TRBD1. Unmatched junction bases numbered 2, after V lost 3 bases and J lost 0 bases. The germline gives CDR1 SGHDN, CDR2 FVKESK. The CDR3 runs to 15 residues. The CDR3 here is CASSQTGGLNTEAFF. The CDR3 DNA follows: TGTGCCAGCAGCCAGACAGGGGGGCTGAACACTGAAGCTTTCTTT.

The V gene is TRBV4-3, the J gene TRBJ2-7, with 7 bases lining up with TRBD1. CDR1 is LGHNA and CDR2 is YSLEER in the germline V gene. J gave up 6 bases and V 4 bases, and 15 bases lay outside the gene matches. The CDR3 length is 16 residues. The CDR3 DNA sequence: TGCGCCAGCAGCCCCAACCACCGGGACAGTTCGCGCGAGCAGTACTTC. Protein sequence: CASSPNHRDSSREQYF.

This rearrangement joins TRBV7-6 to TRBJ2-1; 13 nucleotides line up with TRBD2. The germline V gene has CDR1 SGHVS and CDR2 FNYEAQ. Trimming removed 1 base from V and 7 bases from J; junction bases left unmatched: 1. The length of the CDR3 is 15 residues. CDR3 in amino acids: CASSLGTSGGNEQFF. The CDR3 DNA reads as TGTGCCAGCAGCTTAGGGACTAGCGGGGGTAATGAGCAGTTCTTC.

This chain joins TRBV19 and TRBJ2-2; D unclear. CDR3 length equals 17 residues. Germline V gene lookup returns CDR1 LNHDA and CDR2 SQIVND (reference sequence). The V gene lost 5 bases and the J gene lost 2 bases, with 18 bases spanning the gap. CDR3: CASSARRAKINTGELFF. CDR3 bases: TGTGCCAGTAGTGCCCGGAGAGCGAAGATTAACACCGGGGAGCTGTTTTTT.

This clone was detected once. This rearrangement joins TRBV13 to TRBJ2-1; 8 bases align to TRBD1. CDR1 is PRHDT, CDR2 FYEKMQ, per germline (reference sequence). Unmatched junction bases numbered 10, after V lost 3 bases and J lost 9 bases. The CDR3 has 15 residues. The CDR3 sequence: CASSFGQGALGEQFF. In nucleotides, the CDR3 is TGTGCCAGCAGCTTTGGGCAGGGGGCGCTTGGTGAGCAGTTCTTC.

The chain has TRBV5-1 and TRBJ2-3; 7 bases line up with TRBD2. Trimming took 6 bases from V and 3 from J; bases not matched to a gene: 10. The CDR3 has 15 amino acids. Germline-derived CDR1 and CDR2 are SGHRS and YFSETQ. In nucleotides, the CDR3 is TGCGCCAGCACTCGTGTGGGAGGGAAGACAGATACGCAGTATTTT. Protein product: CASTRVGGKTDTQYF.

The chain joins TRBV19 to TRBJ1-3; 9 positions match TRBD1. Losses at the gene ends were 6 bases for V and 3 bases for J; bases not matched to a gene: 3. CDR3 length: 14 amino acids. Germline CDR1 reads LNHDA; CDR2 reads SQIVND (reference sequence). CDR3 residues: CASRRTGVGNTIYF. The CDR3 DNA reads TGTGCCAGTAGGCGGACAGGGGTTGGAAACACCATATATTTT.

This chain uses TRBV5-1 with TRBJ2-2; TRBD2 aligns across 11 bases. V shed 1 base, J shed 6 bases, and the junction held 5 bases outside the gene matches. Germline V gene lookup returns CDR1 SGHRS and CDR2 YFSETQ. The CDR3 extends over 16 amino acids. CDR3 nucleotide sequence: TGCGCCAGCAGCTTGACTAGCGGGAGTTCGTCCGGGGAGCTGTTTTTT. It codes for CASSLTSGSSSGELFF.

J is TRBJ1-5 and V is TRBV15, with D perhaps matching TRBD1 (5 bases). The germline CDR1 and CDR2 sequences are LNHNV and YYDKDF (reference sequence). The CDR3 length is 13 residues. V was shortened by 0 bases and J by 7 bases, with 7 bases between the two germline ends. The CDR3 nucleotides read TGTGCCACCAGCAGAGAGCGGGGGCAGCCCCAGCATTTT. Protein: CATSRERGQPQHF.

V and J are TRBV7-6 and TRBJ2-5; D is unclear. The CDR3 has 14 amino acids. V was trimmed by 7 bases and J by 7 bases, leaving 19 bases between them. The germline gives CDR1 SGHVS, CDR2 FNYEAQ. The CDR3 DNA reads TGTGCCAGCACTCTAGACGCTTCCCTAGGGACCCAGTACTTC. Translation gives CASTLDASLGTQYF.

The chain combines TRBV7-9 with TRBJ2-7, with 7 positions matching TRBD2. Per germline, CDR1 SEHNR and CDR2 FQNEAQ (reference sequence). V lost 1 base to trimming and J lost 3 bases; unmatched junction nucleotides: 6. The CDR3 loop spans 15 amino acids. The DNA for the CDR3 is TGTGCCAGCAGCTTAGTGGGCGGGAGCGGCTACGAGCAGTACTTC. As protein: CASSLVGGSGYEQYF.

Points on this clone: This specimen includes other DNA sequences encoding the same CDR3. The chain employs TRBV14 and TRBJ1-1, with a tentative D call TRBD1 (5 bases). V lost 4 bases, J lost 0 bases, and 9 bases lay in between. In germline, CDR1 is SGHDN, CDR2 FVKESK. The CDR3 covers 14 residues. In DNA, the CDR3 is TGTGCCAGCAGCCTTTCAGGGATGAACACTGAAGCTTTCTTT. Translation gives CASSLSGMNTEAFF.

This clone was found once. The chain is built from TRBV27 and TRBJ1-1; tentatively, D is TRBD1 (5 bases). V was cut by 4 bases and J by 6 bases, with 12 bases left in between. CDR3 size: 13 residues. Germline CDR1 is MNHEY and CDR2 is SMNVEV (reference sequence). In DNA form, the CDR3 reads TGTGCCAGCAGTTGGACCTGGGGGGCTGAAGCTTTCTTT. It codes for CASSWTWGAEAFF.

The genes are TRBV7-9 and TRBJ2-7; tentative D call: TRBD1 (6 bases). V gave up 4 bases and J gave up 5 bases, with 18 bases separating them. The germline V gene encodes CDR1 SEHNR and CDR2 FQNEAQ (reference sequence). This CDR3 is 15 amino acids long. For the CDR3, the DNA is TGTGCCAGCAGCTCCCCCAGCCCAGGGGCACACGAGCAGTACTTC. Encoded protein: CASSSPSPGAHEQYF. Variable domain in full (rest from reference TRBV7-9 and TRBJ2-7): DTGVSQNPRHKITKRGQNVTFRCDPISEHNRLYWYRQTLGQGPEFLTYFQNEAQLEKSRLLSDRFSAERPKGSFSTLEIQRTEQGDSAMYLCASSSPSPGAHEQYFGPGTRLTVT.

On this clone itself: The same CDR3 can be traced to other DNA sequences in this sample. The chain uses TRBV5-1 and TRBJ1-1; unclear D gene. The CDR3 spans 15 residues. V was shortened by 0 bases and J by 1 base, with 10 bases between the two germline ends. Germline V gives CDR1 SGHRS, CDR2 YFSETQ. In DNA form, the CDR3 reads TGCGCCAGCAGCTTGGGGGCGGGTTCGAACACTGAAGCTTTCTTT. Its protein is CASSLGAGSNTEAFF.

The chain couples TRBV27 to TRBJ1-2; D gene ambiguous. Trimming cost V 0 bases and J 2 bases, with 10 bases left between them. The CDR3 extends over 15 amino acids. The germline V gene encodes CDR1 MNHEY and CDR2 SMNVEV (reference sequence). In DNA, the CDR3 is TGTGCCAGCAGTTTATCGCCGGGGTCCAACTATGGCTACACCTTC. Translation: CASSLSPGSNYGYTF.

Here the CDR3 reads CASSSTGTHSYEQYF. The CDR3 DNA sequence: TGTGCCAGCAGCTCGACCGGGACACACTCCTACGAGCAGTACTTC. The chain joins TRBV11-2 to TRBJ2-7; D may be TRBD1 (6 bases). The CDR3 consists of 15 residues. V lost 4 bases and J lost 0, with 13 bases in between. The germline V gene has CDR1 SGHAT and CDR2 FQNNGV.

The chain recombines TRBV28 with TRBJ1-1; TRBD1 is a possible D gene (6 bases). Trimming removed 5 bases at V and 0 bases at J, with 22 bases between. Per the germline V gene, CDR1 is MDHEN and CDR2 is SYDVKM. The CDR3 loop spans 18 amino acids. CDR3 sequence: CASSPHAQGVNMNTEAFF. Here the CDR3 DNA reads TGTGCCAGCAGTCCCCACGCACAGGGTGTGAATATGAACACTGAAGCTTTCTTT.

The V gene is TRBV7-3, the J gene TRBJ2-1; TRBD2 might be the D (5 bases). Per the germline V gene, CDR1 is SGHTA and CDR2 is FQGTGA. The CDR3 runs to 16 residues. V lost 1 base and J 4 bases, leaving 14 bases between the germline ends. CDR3 sequence reads: CASSLNGNSGYNEQFF. For the CDR3, the DNA is TGTGCCAGCAGCTTAAACGGGAATAGTGGGTACAATGAGCAGTTCTTC.

The chain combines TRBV4-1 with TRBJ2-5; 10 bases agree with TRBD2. The V gene's germline CDR1 is MGHRA and CDR2 YSYEKL. V shed 0 bases, J shed 5 bases, and the junction held 3 bases outside the gene matches. The CDR3 spans 15 residues. In DNA form, the CDR3 reads TGCGCCAGCAGCCAAGATGGACTAGCGGACGAGACCCAGTACTTC. Protein product: CASSQDGLADETQYF.

The chain uses TRBV30 and TRBJ2-7; D is unclear. The CDR3 totals 12 residues. The germline V and J ends were trimmed by 0 bases and 3 bases, with 6 bases remaining between them. Germline CDR1 and CDR2: GTSNPN and SVGIG (reference sequence). This chain's CDR3 is CAWSVLFYEQYF. The CDR3 nucleotides read TGTGCCTGGAGTGTACTCTTCTACGAGCAGTACTTC.

This clone was seen only a few times. The V gene is TRBV6-5, the J gene TRBJ2-1; D gene ambiguous. CDR1 and CDR2 (germline): MNHEY, SVGAGI. CDR3 length equals 11 residues. V was clipped by 6 bases and J by 5 bases, with 5 bases between them. The CDR3: CASSLHNEQFF. The CDR3 DNA reads as TGTGCCAGCAGCCTTCACAATGAGCAGTTCTTC.

This clone was observed a single time. The chain has TRBV2 and TRBJ2-7; maybe TRBD2 (5 bases). V was shortened by 7 bases and J by 2 bases, with 18 bases between the two germline ends. The germline V gene encodes CDR1 SNHLY and CDR2 FYNNEI. The CDR3 totals 15 residues. CDR3 protein: CASTEGPETTYEQYF. The CDR3 DNA is TGTGCCAGCACCGAGGGCCCAGAGACAACCTACGAGCAGTACTTC. Full variable domain (rest looked up from reference TRBV2 and TRBJ2-7): EPEVTQTPSHQVTQMGQEVILRCVPISNHLYFYWYRQILGQKVEFLVSFYNNEISEKSEIFDDQFSVERPDGSNFTLKIRSTKLEDSAMYFCASTEGPETTYEQYFGPGTRLTVT.

This clone was counted a few times. A read error may produce the germline difference seen at one junction end. This chain links TRBV7-7 with TRBJ1-1; D is perhaps TRBD1 (5 bases). This CDR3 is built from 13 residues. Germline V CDR1 and CDR2: SSHAT, FNYEAQ (reference sequence). The CDR3 bases are TGTGCTAGCAGCTTGACAGAGAACACTGAAGCTTTCTTT. Its protein is CASSLTENTEAFF.